These T cell receptor beta chains were read from a single sample in a study of beta chain features in type 1 diabetes. TCRdb's table, derived via immunoSEQ multiplex PCR, lists solely in-frame clones and lacks some. The sample lists around 710,000 clones, over 10% seen once, with around 0.12% in the top ten. The sequenced sample consisted of naive CD4+ T cells from blood. These receptors all stem from a man aged 25-45 years with type 1 diabetes. Each CDR3 is given with its conserved first and last residue. D genes are given only for firm matches. The size entry is marked missing in some rows and otherwise reads once, few, many or a size class.

j_gene	v_gene	d_gene	abundance	CDR3nt	CDR3aa
TRBJ1-2	TRBV2	NA	NA	TGTGCCAGCAGTGAGGGTCAAGGGTCGTATGGCTACACCTTC	CASSEGQGSYGYTF
TRBJ2-1	TRBV7-9	NA	few	TGTGCCAGGGCGGATTTTCGTGATGAGCAGTTCTTC	CARADFRDEQFF
TRBJ1-1	TRBV7-2	NA	few	TGTGCCAGCAGCCTACTTATGGGGAACACTGAAGCTTTCTTT	CASSLLMGNTEAFF
TRBJ2-2	TRBV6-6	NA	few	TGTGCCAGCAGTGAGTCACAGGACCGCACCGGGGAGCTGTTTTTT	CASSESQDRTGELFF
TRBJ1-4	TRBV6-5	NA	few	TGTGCCAGCAGTTACTCAGCAGGCTATGAAAAACTGTTTTTT	CASSYSAGYEKLFF
TRBJ2-1	TRBV7-2	NA	NA	TGTGCCAGCAGCTACAGGTACAATGAGCAGTTCTTC	CASSYRYNEQFF
TRBJ1-1	TRBV2	NA	NA	TGTGCCAGCAGTGAACGGCAGGGAGGCACTGAAGCTTTCTTT	CASSERQGGTEAFF
TRBJ2-2	TRBV18	NA	few	TGTGCCAGCTCACCCCCGGGTACGGCGAACACCGGGGAGCTGTTTTTT	CASSPPGTANTGELFF
TRBJ2-4	TRBV30	TRBD2	NA	TGTGCCTGGGATCTAGCGGGGGTAGCCAAAAACATTCAGTACTTC	CAWDLAGVAKNIQYF
TRBJ1-5	TRBV6-6	NA	few	TGTGCCAGCAGTTACCGTCAACAACGAAATCAGCCCCAGCATTTT	CASSYRQQRNQPQHF
TRBJ2-7	TRBV5-1	NA	NA	TGCGCCAGCAGCTTGGATGCGGTCGGTACCTACGAGCAGTACTTC	CASSLDAVGTYEQYF
TRBJ1-6	TRBV7-2	NA	few	TGTGCCAGCAGGCAGCCGGGAGGGTCTGCCCTCCCCCTCCACTTT	CASRQPGGSALPLHF
TRBJ1-5	TRBV7-2	TRBD1	NA	TGTGCCAGCAGCTTAGTAGGAGGGGGCAGCAATCAGCCCCAGCATTTT	CASSLVGGGSNQPQHF
TRBJ2-3	TRBV5-1	NA	NA	TGCGCCAGCAGCACCGGGACAGCGGGATTCACAGATACGCAGTATTTT	CASSTGTAGFTDTQYF
TRBJ1-4	TRBV30	NA	NA	TGTGCCTGGAGTGTAAGGTGGAGTGAGGAAAAACTGTTTTTT	CAWSVRWSEEKLFF
TRBJ2-5	TRBV6-1	NA	NA	TGTGCCAGCAGTGCTGGGGCAGGAACGGGCCAAGAGACCCAGTACTTC	CASSAGAGTGQETQYF
TRBJ2-7	TRBV9	NA	NA	TGTGCCAGCAGCCGCAGGGGCCTCTCCTACGAGCAGTACTTC	CASSRRGLSYEQYF
TRBJ1-2	TRBV7-2	NA	NA	TGTGCCAGCAGTTTCGGGGTCGTAAGCTATGGCTACACCTTC	CASSFGVVSYGYTF
TRBJ2-2	TRBV28	NA	NA	TGTGCCAGCAGTTCCCTACGGACTGTTCCTAACACCGGGGAGCTGTTTTTT	CASSSLRTVPNTGELFF
TRBJ1-1	TRBV15	NA	NA	TGTGCCACCAGCAGAGCATTGAACACTGAAGCTTTCTTT	CATSRALNTEAFF
TRBJ1-6	TRBV9	NA	few	TGTGCCAGCAGCGTAGAAGGGGGTAATTCACCCCTCCACTTT	CASSVEGGNSPLHF
TRBJ1-5	TRBV7-2	NA	NA	TGTGCCAGCAGCTCGGACAGATTCAATCAGCCCCAGCATTTT	CASSSDRFNQPQHF
TRBJ2-3	TRBV28	NA	few	TGTGCCAGCAGTTTAGGGGGACGGGGCACAGATACGCAGTATTTT	CASSLGGRGTDTQYF
TRBJ1-1	TRBV4-1	NA	NA	TGCGCCAGCAGCCAAGTTCCGGAGGGGCTCACTGAAGCTTTCTTT	CASSQVPEGLTEAFF
TRBJ2-5	TRBV29-1	NA	few	TGCAGCGTTGGAGTACCCCGGGGGGCAGAGACCCAGTACTTC	CSVGVPRGAETQYF
TRBJ2-7	TRBV5-4	NA	NA	TGTGCCAGCAGCACTCCAGGGGCTAGCTACGAGCAGTACTTC	CASSTPGASYEQYF
TRBJ2-5	TRBV7-2	TRBD2	few	TGTGCCAGCAGCCCCCAGGGACTAGCGGGGGGGCCCGAGACCCAGTACTTC	CASSPQGLAGGPETQYF
TRBJ1-5	TRBV14	NA	NA	TGTGCCAGCAGCCAAGCCCTCAATCAGCCCCAGCATTTT	CASSQALNQPQHF
TRBJ1-4	TRBV29-1	NA	few	TGCAGCGTTTCTCAGAAAAATGAAAAACTGTTTTTT	CSVSQKNEKLFF
TRBJ2-3	TRBV7-6	TRBD2	once	TGTGCCAGCAGCTTACGGGGGGTGGAGGATACGCAGTATTTT	CASSLRGVEDTQYF
TRBJ2-7	TRBV27	NA	few	TGTGCCAGCAGTTCGTCTTACAGGGATAACGAGCAGTACTTC	CASSSSYRDNEQYF